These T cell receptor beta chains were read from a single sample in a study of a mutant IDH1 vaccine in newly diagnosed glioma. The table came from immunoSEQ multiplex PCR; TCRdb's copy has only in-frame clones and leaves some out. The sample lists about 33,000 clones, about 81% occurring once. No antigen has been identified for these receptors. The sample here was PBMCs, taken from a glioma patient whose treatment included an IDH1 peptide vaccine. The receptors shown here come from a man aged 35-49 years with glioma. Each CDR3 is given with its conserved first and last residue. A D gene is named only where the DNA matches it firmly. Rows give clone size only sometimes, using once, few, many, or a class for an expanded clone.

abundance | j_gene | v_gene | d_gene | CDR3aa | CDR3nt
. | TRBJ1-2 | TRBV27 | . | CASSLSKRDQANYGYTF | TGTGCCAGCAGTTTATCGAAGAGGGATCAGGCTAACTATGGCTACACCTTC
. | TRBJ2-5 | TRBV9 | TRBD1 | CASSTGGAKETQYF | TGTGCCAGCAGCACAGGGGGCGCGAAAGAGACCCAGTACTTC
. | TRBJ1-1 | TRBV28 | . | CASSLQNTEAFF | TGTGCCAGCAGCCTGCAGAACACTGAAGCTTTCTTT
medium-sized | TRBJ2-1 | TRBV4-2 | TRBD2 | CASSLGLAGGVLSYNEQFF | TGTGCCAGCAGCCTTGGACTAGCGGGAGGGGTACTGTCCTACAATGAGCAGTTCTTC
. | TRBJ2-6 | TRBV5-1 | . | CASSLGSSGANVLTF | TGCGCCAGCAGCTTGGGGTCCTCTGGGGCCAACGTCCTGACTTTC
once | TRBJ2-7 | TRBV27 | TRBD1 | CASSLGTDSSYEQYF | TGTGCCAGCAGCCTCGGGACAGACAGCTCCTACGAGCAGTACTTC
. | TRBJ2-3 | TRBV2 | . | CASRGSTGGTDTQYF | TGTGCCAGCAGGGGTAGTACGGGAGGCACAGATACGCAGTATTTT
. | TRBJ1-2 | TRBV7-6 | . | CASSLAGVSDYGYTF | TGTGCCAGCAGCTTAGCGGGTGTGTCAGACTATGGCTACACCTTC
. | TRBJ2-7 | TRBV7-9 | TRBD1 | CASSPDRDIHYEQYF | TGTGCCAGCAGCCCCGACAGGGATATCCACTACGAGCAGTACTTC
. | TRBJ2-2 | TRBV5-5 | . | CASLLPTGELFF | TGTGCCAGCCTCTTGCCCACCGGGGAGCTGTTTTTT
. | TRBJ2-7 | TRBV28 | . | CASSLVRGPDEQYF | TGTGCCAGCAGTTTAGTCAGGGGACCGGACGAGCAGTACTTC
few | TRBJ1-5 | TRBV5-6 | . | CASSLGGGGEGNQPQHF | TGTGCCAGCAGCCTTGGAGGTGGAGGGGAAGGCAATCAGCCCCAGCATTTT
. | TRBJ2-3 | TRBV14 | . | CASSQVGGVTSTDTQYF | TGTGCCAGCAGCCAAGTCGGCGGTGTCACTAGCACAGATACGCAGTATTTT
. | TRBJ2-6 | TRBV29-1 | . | CSVAATSGANVLTF | TGCAGCGTCGCAGCAACCTCTGGGGCCAACGTCCTGACTTTC
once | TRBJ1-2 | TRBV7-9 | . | CASSLGENYGYTF | TGTGCCAGCAGCTTAGGGGAAAACTATGGCTACACCTTC
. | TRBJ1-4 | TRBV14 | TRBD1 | CASSRNRGLNEKLFF | TGTGCCAGCAGCCGCAACAGGGGGCTTAATGAAAAACTGTTTTTT
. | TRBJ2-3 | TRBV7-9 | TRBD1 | CASSPYLGTGTADTQYF | TGTGCCAGCAGCCCCTACTTAGGGACAGGGACGGCAGATACGCAGTATTTT
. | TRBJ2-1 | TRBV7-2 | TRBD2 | CASSLQAASGNEQFF | TGTGCCAGCAGCCTCCAAGCGGCTAGCGGTAATGAGCAGTTCTTC
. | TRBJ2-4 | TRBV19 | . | CASSIGVGARNIQYF | TGTGCCAGTAGTATCGGGGTAGGGGCGAGAAACATTCAGTACTTC
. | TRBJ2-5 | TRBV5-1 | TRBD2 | CASSQVYSGRETQYF | TGCGCCAGCAGCCAGGTTTACAGCGGGAGAGAGACCCAGTACTTC
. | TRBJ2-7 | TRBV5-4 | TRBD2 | CASSSGLAGGFEQYF | TGTGCCAGCAGCTCGGGACTAGCGGGAGGTTTCGAGCAGTACTTC
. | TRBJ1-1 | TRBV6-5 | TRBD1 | CASRTYRGQAEAFF | TGTGCCAGCAGAACCTACAGGGGGCAAGCTGAAGCTTTCTTT
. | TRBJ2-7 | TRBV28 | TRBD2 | CASSSLAGGPNEQYF | TGTGCCAGCAGTTCCCTAGCGGGAGGGCCTAACGAGCAGTACTTC
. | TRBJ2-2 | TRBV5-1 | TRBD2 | CASSLRALAGGTNTGELFF | TGCGCCAGCAGCTTGCGCGCCCTAGCGGGAGGGACGAACACCGGGGAGCTGTTTTTT
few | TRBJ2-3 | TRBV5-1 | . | CASSLAADTQYF | TGCGCCAGCAGCTTGGCTGCAGATACGCAGTATTTT
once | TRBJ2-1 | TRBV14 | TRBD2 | CASSRLAGGINEQFF | TGTGCCAGCAGCCGACTAGCGGGAGGGATCAATGAGCAGTTCTTC
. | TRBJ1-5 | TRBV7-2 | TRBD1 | CASRSTGVSNQPQHF | TGTGCCAGCAGATCTACAGGGGTTAGCAATCAGCCCCAGCATTTT